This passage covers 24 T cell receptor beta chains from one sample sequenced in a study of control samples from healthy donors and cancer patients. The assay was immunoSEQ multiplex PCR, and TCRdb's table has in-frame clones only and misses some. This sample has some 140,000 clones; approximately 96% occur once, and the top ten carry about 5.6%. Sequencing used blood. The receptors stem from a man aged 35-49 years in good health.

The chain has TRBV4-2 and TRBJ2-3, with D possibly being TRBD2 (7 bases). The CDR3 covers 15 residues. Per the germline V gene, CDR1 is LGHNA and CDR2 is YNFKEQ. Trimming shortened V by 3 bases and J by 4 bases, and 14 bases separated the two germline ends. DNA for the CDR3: TGTGCCAGCAGCCACTCGTCGGGGGGCCCAGATACGCAGTATTTT. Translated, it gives CASSHSSGGPDTQYF.

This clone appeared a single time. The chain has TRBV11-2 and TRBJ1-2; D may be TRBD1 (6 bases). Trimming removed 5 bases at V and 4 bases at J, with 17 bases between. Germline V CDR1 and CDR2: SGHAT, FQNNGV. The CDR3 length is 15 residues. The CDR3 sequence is CASSLGGGGTYGYTF. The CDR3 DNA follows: TGTGCCAGCAGCCTCGGAGGGGGGGGCACCTATGGCTACACCTTC.

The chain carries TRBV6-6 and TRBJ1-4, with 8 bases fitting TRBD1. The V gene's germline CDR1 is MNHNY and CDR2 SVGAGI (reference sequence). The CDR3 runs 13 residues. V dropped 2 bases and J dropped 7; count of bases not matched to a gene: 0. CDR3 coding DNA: TGTGCCAGCAGTTACACAGGGGGTGAAAAACTGTTTTTT. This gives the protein CASSYTGGEKLFF.

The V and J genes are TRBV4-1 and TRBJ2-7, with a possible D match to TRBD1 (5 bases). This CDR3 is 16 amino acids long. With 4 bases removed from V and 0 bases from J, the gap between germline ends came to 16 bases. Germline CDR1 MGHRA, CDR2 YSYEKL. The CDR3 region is CASSPTRQPSSYEQYF. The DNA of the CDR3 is TGCGCCAGCAGCCCAACCCGACAGCCGAGCTCCTACGAGCAGTACTTC.

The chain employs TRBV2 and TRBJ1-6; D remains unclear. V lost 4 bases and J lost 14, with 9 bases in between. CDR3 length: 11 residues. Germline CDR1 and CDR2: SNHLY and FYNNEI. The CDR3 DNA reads TGTGCCAGCAGTGTAGGGAAGTCCCTCCACTTT. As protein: CASSVGKSLHF.

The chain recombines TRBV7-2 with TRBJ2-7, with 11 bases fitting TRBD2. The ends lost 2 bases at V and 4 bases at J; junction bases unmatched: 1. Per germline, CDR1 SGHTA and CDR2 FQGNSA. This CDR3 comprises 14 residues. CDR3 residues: CASSLTSGGYEQYF. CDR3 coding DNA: TGTGCCAGCAGCTTAACTAGCGGGGGTTACGAGCAGTACTTC. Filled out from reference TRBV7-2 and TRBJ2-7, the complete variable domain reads GAGVSQSPSNKVTEKGKDVELRCDPISGHTALYWYRQSLGQGLEFLIYFQGNSAPDKSGLPSDRFSAERTGGSVSTLTIQRTQQEDSAVYLCASSLTSGGYEQYFGPGTRLTVT.

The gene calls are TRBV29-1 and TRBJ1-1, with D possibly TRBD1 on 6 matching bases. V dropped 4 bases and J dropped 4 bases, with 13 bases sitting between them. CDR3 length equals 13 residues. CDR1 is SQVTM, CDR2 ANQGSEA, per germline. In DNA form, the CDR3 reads TGCAGCGTTGGCGTCGGACAGTTCACTGAAGCTTTCTTT. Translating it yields CSVGVGQFTEAFF.

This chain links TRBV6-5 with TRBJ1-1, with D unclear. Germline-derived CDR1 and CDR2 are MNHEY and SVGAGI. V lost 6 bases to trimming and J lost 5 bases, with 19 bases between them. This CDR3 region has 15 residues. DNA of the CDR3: TGTGCCAGCAGGGACCCGGGCCAAGGAGGGACTGAAGCTTTCTTT. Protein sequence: CASRDPGQGGTEAFF.

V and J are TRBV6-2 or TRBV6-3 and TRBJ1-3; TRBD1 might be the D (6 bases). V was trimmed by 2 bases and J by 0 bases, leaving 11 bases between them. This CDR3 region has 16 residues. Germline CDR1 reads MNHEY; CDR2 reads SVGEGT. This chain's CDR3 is CASSYGGGGSGNTIYF. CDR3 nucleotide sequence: TGTGCCAGCAGTTACGGCGGAGGGGGCTCTGGAAACACCATATATTTT.

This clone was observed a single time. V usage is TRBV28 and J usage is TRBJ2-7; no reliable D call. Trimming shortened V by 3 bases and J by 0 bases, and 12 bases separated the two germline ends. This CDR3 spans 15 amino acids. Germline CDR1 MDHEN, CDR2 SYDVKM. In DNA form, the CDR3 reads TGTGCCAGCAGTTTCCCCGGACGGAGCTCCTACGAGCAGTACTTC. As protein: CASSFPGRSSYEQYF. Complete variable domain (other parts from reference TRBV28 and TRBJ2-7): DVKVTQSSRYLVKRTGEKVFLECVQDMDHENMFWYRQDPGLGLRLIYFSYDVKMKEKGDIPEGYSVSREKKERFSLILESASTNQTSMYLCASSFPGRSSYEQYFGPGTRLTVT.

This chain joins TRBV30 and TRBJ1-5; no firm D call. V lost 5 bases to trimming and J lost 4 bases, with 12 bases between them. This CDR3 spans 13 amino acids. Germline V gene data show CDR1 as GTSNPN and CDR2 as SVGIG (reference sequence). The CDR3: CAWAGGHNQPQHF. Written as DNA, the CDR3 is TGTGCCTGGGCAGGAGGTCATAATCAGCCCCAGCATTTT.

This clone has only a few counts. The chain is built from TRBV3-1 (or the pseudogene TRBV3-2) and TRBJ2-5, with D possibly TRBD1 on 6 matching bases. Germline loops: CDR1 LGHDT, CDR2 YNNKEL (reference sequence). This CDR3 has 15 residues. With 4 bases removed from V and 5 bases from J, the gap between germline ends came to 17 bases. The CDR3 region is CASSPIGRGEETQYF. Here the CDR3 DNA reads TGTGCCAGCAGCCCGATCGGCAGGGGAGAGGAGACCCAGTACTTC.

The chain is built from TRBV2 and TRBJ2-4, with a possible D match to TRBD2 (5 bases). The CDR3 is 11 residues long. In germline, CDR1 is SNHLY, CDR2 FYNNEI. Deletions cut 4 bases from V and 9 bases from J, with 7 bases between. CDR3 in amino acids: CASSVAGIQYF. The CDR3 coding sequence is TGTGCCAGCAGTGTGGCGGGCATTCAGTACTTC. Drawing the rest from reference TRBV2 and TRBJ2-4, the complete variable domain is EPEVTQTPSHQVTQMGQEVILRCVPISNHLYFYWYRQILGQKVEFLVSFYNNEISEKSEIFDDQFSVERPDGSNFTLKIRSTKLEDSAMYFCASSVAGIQYFGAGTRLSVL.

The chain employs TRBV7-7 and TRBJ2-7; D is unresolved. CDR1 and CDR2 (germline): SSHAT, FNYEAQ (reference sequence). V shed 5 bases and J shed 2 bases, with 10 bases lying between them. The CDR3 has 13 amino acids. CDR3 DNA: TGTGCCAGCAGCAGGCAGTTGGCCTACGAGCAGTACTTC. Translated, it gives CASSRQLAYEQYF. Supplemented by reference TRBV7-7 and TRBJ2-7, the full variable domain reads GAGVSQSPRYKVTKRGQDVTLRCDPISSHATLYWYQQALGQGPEFLTYFNYEAQPDKSGLPSDRFSAERPEGSISTLTIQRTEQRDSAMYRCASSRQLAYEQYFGPGTRLTVT.

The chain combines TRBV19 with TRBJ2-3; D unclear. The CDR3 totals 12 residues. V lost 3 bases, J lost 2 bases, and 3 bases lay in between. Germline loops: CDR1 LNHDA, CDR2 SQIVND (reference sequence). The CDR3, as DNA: TGTGCCAGTAGTATGGCCACAGATACGCAGTATTTT. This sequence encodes CASSMATDTQYF.

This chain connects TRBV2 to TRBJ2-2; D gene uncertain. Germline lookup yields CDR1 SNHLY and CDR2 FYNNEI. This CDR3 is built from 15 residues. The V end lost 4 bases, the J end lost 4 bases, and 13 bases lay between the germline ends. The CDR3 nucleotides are TGTGCCAGCAGTGTATTGGACCCGGGCACCGGGGAGCTGTTTTTT. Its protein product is CASSVLDPGTGELFF.

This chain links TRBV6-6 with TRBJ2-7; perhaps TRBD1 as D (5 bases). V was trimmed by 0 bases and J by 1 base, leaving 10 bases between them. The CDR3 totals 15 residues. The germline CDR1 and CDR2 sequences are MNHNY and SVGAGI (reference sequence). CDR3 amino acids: CASSYSKAGSYEQYF. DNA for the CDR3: TGTGCCAGCAGTTACTCGAAGGCAGGGTCCTACGAGCAGTACTTC.

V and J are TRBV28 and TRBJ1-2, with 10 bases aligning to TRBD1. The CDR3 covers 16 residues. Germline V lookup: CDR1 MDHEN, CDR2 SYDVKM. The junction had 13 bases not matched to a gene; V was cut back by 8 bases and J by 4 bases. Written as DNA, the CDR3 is TGTGCCAGCCGCTTGACAGGGGGCGATGCTATCTATGGCTACACCTTC. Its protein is CASRLTGGDAIYGYTF.

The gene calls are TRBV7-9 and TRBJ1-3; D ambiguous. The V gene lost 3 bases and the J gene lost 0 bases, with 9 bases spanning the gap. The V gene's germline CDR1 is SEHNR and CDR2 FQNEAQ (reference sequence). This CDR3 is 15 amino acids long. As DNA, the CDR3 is TGTGCCAGCAGCTTTGAGGGCAGCTCTGGAAACACCATATATTTT. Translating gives CASSFEGSSGNTIYF.

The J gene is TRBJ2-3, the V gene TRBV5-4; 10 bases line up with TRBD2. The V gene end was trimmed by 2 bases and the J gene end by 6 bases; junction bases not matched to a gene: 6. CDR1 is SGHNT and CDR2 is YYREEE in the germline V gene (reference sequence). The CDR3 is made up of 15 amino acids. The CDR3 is CASSFPAGGRDTQYF. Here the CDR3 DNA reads TGTGCCAGCAGCTTCCCAGCGGGGGGGCGGGATACGCAGTATTTT.

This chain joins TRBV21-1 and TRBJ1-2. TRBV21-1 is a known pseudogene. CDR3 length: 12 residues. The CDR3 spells CASSEDSYGYTF. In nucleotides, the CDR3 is TGTGCCAGCAGCGAGGATTCCTATGGCTACACCTTC.

CDR3 protein: CASSMTWTQETQYF. The CDR3 nucleotides are TGTGCCAGTAGTATGACGTGGACACAAGAGACCCAGTACTTC. The chain recombines TRBV19 with TRBJ2-5; TRBD1 might be the D (5 bases). Trimming pared 3 bases from V and 2 bases from J, leaving 10 bases between. The CDR3 loop spans 14 amino acids. Germline CDR1 LNHDA, CDR2 SQIVND (reference sequence).

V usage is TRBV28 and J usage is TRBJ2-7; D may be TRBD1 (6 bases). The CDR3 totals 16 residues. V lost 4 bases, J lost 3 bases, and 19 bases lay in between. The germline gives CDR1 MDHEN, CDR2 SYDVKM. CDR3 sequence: CASSSNPTGIYYEQYF. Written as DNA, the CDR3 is TGTGCCAGCAGTTCGAACCCCACAGGGATCTACTACGAGCAGTACTTC.

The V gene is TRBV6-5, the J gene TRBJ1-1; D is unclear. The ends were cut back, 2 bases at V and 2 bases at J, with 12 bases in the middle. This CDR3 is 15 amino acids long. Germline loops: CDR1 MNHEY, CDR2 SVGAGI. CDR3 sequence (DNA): TGTGCCAGCAGTTACGTTGGCGGACTTAACACTGAAGCTTTCTTT. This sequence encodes CASSYVGGLNTEAFF.